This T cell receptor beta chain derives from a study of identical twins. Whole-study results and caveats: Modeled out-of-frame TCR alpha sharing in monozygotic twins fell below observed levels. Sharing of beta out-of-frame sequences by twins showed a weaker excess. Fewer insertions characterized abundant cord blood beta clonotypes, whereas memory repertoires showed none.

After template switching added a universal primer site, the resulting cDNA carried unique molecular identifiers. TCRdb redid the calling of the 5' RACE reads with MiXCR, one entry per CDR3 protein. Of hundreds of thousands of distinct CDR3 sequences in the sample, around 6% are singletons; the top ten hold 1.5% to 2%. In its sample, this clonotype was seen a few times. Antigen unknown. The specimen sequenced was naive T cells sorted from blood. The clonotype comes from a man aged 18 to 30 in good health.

The CDR3 DNA follows: TGCGCCAGCAGCCTTTGGACTACTAACTCCTACAATGAGCAGTTCTTC. It translates to CASSLWTTNSYNEQFF. The genes are TRBV5-1 and TRBJ2-1, with D tentatively TRBD2 (6 bases). The V end lost 4 bases, the J end lost 0 bases, and 14 bases lay between the germline ends. This CDR3 comprises 16 residues. Germline V CDR1 and CDR2: SGHRS, YFSETQ.